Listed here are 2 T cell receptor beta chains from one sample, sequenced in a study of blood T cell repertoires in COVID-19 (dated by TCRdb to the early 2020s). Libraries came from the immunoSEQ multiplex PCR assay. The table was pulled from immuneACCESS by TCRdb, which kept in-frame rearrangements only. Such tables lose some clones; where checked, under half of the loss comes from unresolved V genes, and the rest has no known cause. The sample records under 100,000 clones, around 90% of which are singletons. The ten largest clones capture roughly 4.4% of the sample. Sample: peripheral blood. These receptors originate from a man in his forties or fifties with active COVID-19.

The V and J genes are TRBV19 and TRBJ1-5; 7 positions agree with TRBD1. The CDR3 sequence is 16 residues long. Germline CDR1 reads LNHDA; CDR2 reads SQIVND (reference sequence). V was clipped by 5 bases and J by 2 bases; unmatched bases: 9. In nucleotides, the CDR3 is TGTGCCAGTAGTCGCCCCCAGGGGGTGGGCAATCAGCCCCAGCATTTT. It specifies CASSRPQGVGNQPQHF.

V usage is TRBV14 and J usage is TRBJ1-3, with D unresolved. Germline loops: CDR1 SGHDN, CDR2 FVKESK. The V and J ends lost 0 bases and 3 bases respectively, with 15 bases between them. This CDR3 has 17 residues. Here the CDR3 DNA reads TGTGCCAGCAGCCAAGATAATTTTGCTACTGGTGGAAACACCATATATTTT. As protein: CASSQDNFATGGNTIYF.